What follows are 11 T cell receptor beta chains derived from one specimen sequenced in a study of cytomegalovirus exposure and HLA in healthy donors (dated by TCRdb to about 2017). Receptors were amplified or captured by the immunoSEQ multiplex PCR assay. TCRdb retrieved this table from immuneACCESS and kept in-frame rearrangements only. Not all clones are present; in checked studies, unresolved V genes account for under half, and no reason is known for the remainder. The sample contains about 200,000 clones, around 80% of them found a single time. Roughly 13% of the sample is held by the ten biggest clonotypes. Sequencing was performed on PBMCs. The source of these receptors is a woman aged 30 to 39 in good health and CMV-seropositive.

The rearrangement uses TRBV5-6 and TRBJ2-2; 11 positions agree with TRBD2. J lost 0 bases, V lost 4 bases, and 11 bases had no gene match. Germline CDR1 and CDR2: SGHDT and YYEEEE. The CDR3 consists of 19 residues. CDR3 amino acids: CASSPPGTSGLSNTGELFF. CDR3 in DNA: TGTGCCAGCAGCCCCCCTGGGACTAGCGGCCTATCGAACACCGGGGAGCTGTTTTTT. The entire variable domain, with the rest obtained from reference TRBV5-6 and TRBJ2-2, is as follows: DAGVTQSPTHLIKTRGQQVTLRCSPKSGHDTVSWYQQALGQGPQFIFQYYEEEERQRGNFPDRFSGHQFPNYSSELNVNALLLGDSALYLCASSPPGTSGLSNTGELFFGEGSRLTVL.

This clone was observed a handful of times. The chain links TRBV28 to TRBJ1-5; 7 bases match TRBD1. J gave up 6 bases and V 11 bases, and 7 bases lay outside the gene matches. This CDR3 contains 12 residues. CDR1 is MDHEN, CDR2 SYDVKM, per germline. In nucleotides, the CDR3 is TGTGCCGTCAGACAGGGAAGTCAGCCCCAGCATTTT. Translating gives CAVRQGSQPQHF.

The chain is built from TRBV15 and TRBJ1-4; weak D call: TRBD1 (5 bases). V was clipped by 0 bases and J by 7 bases, with 12 bases between them. The germline V gene has CDR1 LNHNV and CDR2 YYDKDF (reference sequence). The CDR3 extends over 15 amino acids. CDR3 amino acids: CATSRDMGGREKLFF. DNA for the CDR3: TGTGCCACCAGCAGAGATATGGGGGGACGTGAAAAACTGTTTTTT.

The chain joins TRBV6-5 to TRBJ2-2; D is unresolved. Trimming stripped 7 bases from V and 2 bases from J, with 14 bases between. From germline, CDR1 is MNHEY and CDR2 SVGAGI. This CDR3 has 15 residues. The CDR3 DNA follows: TGTGCCAGCAAGTCGCGGATTTTAAACACCGGGGAGCTGTTTTTT. It codes for CASKSRILNTGELFF.

This chain joins TRBV27 and TRBJ1-1; TRBD1 aligns across 8 bases. The CDR3 has 14 residues. V trimming: 3 bases; J trimming: 5 bases; junction bases outside the gene matches: 5. CDR1 and CDR2 (germline): MNHEY, SMNVEV (reference sequence). In DNA, the CDR3 is TGTGCCAGCAGTTTCCGGGACAGGAGTACTGAAGCTTTCTTT. Translation: CASSFRDRSTEAFF.

Written as DNA, the CDR3 is TGTGCCAGCAGTTACCCGGGATGGGATCAGCCCCAGCATTTT. It specifies CASSYPGWDQPQHF. The chain joins TRBV28 to TRBJ1-5; D gene uncertain. This CDR3 has 14 amino acids. V shed 4 bases and J shed 5 bases, with 12 bases lying between them. Germline CDR1 is MDHEN and CDR2 is SYDVKM.

The chain recombines TRBV2 with TRBJ2-7; 10 nucleotides line up with TRBD1. The germline V gene encodes CDR1 SNHLY and CDR2 FYNNEI. The J segment lost 2 bases and the V segment lost 8 bases, leaving 3 bases of the junction unmatched. This CDR3 has 13 residues. The CDR3 region is CASAGTGAYEQYF. CDR3 bases: TGTGCCAGCGCTGGGACAGGGGCCTACGAGCAGTACTTC.

The chain couples TRBV5-1 to TRBJ2-3; a possible D gene is TRBD2 (6 bases). The V end lost 0 bases, the J end lost 3 bases, and 14 bases lay between the germline ends. Germline CDR1 reads SGHRS; CDR2 reads YFSETQ. CDR3 length: 16 residues. CDR3 DNA sequence: TGCGCCAGCAGCTTGGGCGGGGCTACTGTGACAGATACGCAGTATTTT. Translation gives CASSLGGATVTDTQYF.

The chain joins TRBV5-1 to TRBJ2-5, with D possibly matching TRBD1 (6 bases). V gave up 4 bases and J gave up 1 base, with 8 bases separating them. Per the germline V gene, CDR1 is SGHRS and CDR2 is YFSETQ. This CDR3 has 13 amino acids. The CDR3 DNA sequence: TGCGCCAGCAGCCCGGACAGCCAAGAGACCCAGTACTTC. Translation: CASSPDSQETQYF.

The rearrangement joins TRBV5-4 to TRBJ2-3; perhaps TRBD1 as D (6 bases). Trimming removed 4 bases at V and 2 bases at J, with 11 bases between. The germline gives CDR1 SGHNT, CDR2 YYREEE (reference sequence). CDR3 length equals 14 residues. CDR3 in DNA: TGTGCCAGCAGCCGAGCAGGGGCCACAGATACGCAGTATTTT. The encoded protein is CASSRAGATDTQYF. Full variable domain (rest looked up from reference TRBV5-4 and TRBJ2-3): ETGVTQSPTHLIKTRGQQVTLRCSSQSGHNTVSWYQQALGQGPQFIFQYYREEENGRGNFPPRFSGLQFPNYSSELNVNALELDDSALYLCASSRAGATDTQYFGPGTRLTVL.

The chain employs TRBV5-4 and TRBJ2-7; 13 bases fit TRBD2. The V segment lost 4 bases and the J segment 5 bases; nucleotides outside the gene matches: 6. The CDR3 spans 15 residues. Germline V gene lookup returns CDR1 SGHNT and CDR2 YYREEE (reference sequence). The CDR3 region has the DNA TGTGCCAGCAGCGGACTAGCGGGAGATCTGAACGAGCAGTACTTC. This translates into CASSGLAGDLNEQYF.